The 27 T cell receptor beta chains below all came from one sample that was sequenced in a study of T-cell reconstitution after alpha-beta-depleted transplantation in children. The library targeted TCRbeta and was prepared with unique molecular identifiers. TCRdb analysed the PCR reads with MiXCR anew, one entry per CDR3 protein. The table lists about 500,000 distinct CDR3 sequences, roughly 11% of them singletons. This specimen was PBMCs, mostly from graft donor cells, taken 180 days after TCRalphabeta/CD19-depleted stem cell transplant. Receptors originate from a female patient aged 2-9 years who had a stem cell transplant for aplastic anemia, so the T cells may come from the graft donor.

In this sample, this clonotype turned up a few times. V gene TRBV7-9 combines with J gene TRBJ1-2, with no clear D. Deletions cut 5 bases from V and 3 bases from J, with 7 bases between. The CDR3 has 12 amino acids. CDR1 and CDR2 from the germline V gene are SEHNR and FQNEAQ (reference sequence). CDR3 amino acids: CASSRSYYGYTF. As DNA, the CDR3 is TGTGCCAGCAGCCGCTCGTACTATGGCTACACCTTC. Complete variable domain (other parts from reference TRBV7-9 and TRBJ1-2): DTGVSQNPRHKITKRGQNVTFRCDPISEHNRLYWYRQTLGQGPEFLTYFQNEAQLEKSRLLSDRFSAERPKGSFSTLEIQRTEQGDSAMYLCASSRSYYGYTFGSGTRLTVV.

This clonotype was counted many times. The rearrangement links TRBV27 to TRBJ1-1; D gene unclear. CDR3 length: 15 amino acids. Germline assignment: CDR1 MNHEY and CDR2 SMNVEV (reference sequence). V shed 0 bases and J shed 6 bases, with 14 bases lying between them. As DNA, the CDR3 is TGTGCCAGCAGTTTATCCTACGGGATCGGTGCTGAAGCTTTCTTT. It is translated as CASSLSYGIGAEAFF.

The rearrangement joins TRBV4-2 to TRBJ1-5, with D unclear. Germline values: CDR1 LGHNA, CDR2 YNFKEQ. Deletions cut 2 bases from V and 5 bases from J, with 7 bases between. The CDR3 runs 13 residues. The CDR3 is CASSQWIDQPQHF. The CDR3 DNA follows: TGTGCCAGCAGCCAATGGATTGATCAGCCCCAGCATTTT.

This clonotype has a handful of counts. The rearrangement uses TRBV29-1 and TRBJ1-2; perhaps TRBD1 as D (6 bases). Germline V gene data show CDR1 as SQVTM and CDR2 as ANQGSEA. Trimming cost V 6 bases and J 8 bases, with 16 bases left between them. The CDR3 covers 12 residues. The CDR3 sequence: CSVELRDKGYTF. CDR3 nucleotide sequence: TGCAGCGTAGAACTACGGGACAAGGGCTACACCTTC.

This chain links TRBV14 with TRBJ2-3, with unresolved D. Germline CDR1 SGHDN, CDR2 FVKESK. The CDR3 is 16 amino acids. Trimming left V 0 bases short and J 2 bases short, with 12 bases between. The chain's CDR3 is CASSQDPGRITDTQYF. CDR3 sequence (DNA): TGTGCCAGCAGCCAAGATCCCGGCAGAATCACAGATACGCAGTATTTT.

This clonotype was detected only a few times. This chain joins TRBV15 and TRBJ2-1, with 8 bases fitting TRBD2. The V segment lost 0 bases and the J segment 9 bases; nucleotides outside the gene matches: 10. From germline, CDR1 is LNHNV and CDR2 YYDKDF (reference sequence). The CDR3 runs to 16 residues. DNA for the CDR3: TGTGCCACCAGCAGAGATCCCGGACCAGCGGGAGTTGAGCAGTTCTTC. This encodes CATSRDPGPAGVEQFF. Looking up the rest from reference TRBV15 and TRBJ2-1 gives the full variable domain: DAMVIQNPRYQVTQFGKPVTLSCSQTLNHNVMYWYQQKSSQAPKLLFHYYDKDFNNEADTPDNFQSRRPNTSFCFLDIRSPGLGDTAMYLCATSRDPGPAGVEQFFGPGTRLTVL.

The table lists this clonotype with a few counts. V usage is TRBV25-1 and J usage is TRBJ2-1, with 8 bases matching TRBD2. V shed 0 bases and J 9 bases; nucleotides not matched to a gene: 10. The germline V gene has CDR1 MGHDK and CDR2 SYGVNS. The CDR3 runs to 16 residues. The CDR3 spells CASSEYNRREVGEQFF. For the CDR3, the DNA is TGTGCCAGCAGTGAATATAACCGGCGGGAGGTCGGTGAGCAGTTCTTC.

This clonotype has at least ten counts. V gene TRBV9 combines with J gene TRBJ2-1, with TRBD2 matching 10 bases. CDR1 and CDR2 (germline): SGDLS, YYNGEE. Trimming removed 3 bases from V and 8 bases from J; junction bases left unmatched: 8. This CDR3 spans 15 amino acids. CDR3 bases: TGTGCCAGCAGCGGCGGGACTAGCGCTCGCCATGAGCAGTTCTTC. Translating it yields CASSGGTSARHEQFF.

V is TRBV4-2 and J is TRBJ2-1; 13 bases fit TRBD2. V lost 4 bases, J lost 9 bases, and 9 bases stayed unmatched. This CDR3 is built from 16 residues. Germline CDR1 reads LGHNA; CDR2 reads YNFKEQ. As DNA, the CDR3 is TGTGCCAGCAGCCCCCGCAGACTAGCGGGAGGCACTGAGCAGTTCTTC. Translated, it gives CASSPRRLAGGTEQFF.

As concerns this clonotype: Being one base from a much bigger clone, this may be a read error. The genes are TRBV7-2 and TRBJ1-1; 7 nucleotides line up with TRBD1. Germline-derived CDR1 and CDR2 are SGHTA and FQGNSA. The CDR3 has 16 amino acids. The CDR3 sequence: CASSTGAGRGNSEAFF. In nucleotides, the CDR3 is TGTGCCAGCAGCACAGGGGCGGGGAGAGGGAACAGTGAAGCTTTCTTT. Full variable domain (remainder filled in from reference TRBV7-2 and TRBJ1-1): GAGVSQSPSNKVTEKGKDVELRCDPISGHTALYWYRQSLGQGLEFLIYFQGNSAPDKSGLPSDRFSAERTGGSVSTLTIQRTQQEDSAVYLCASSTGAGRGNSEAFFGQGTRLTVV.

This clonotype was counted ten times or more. CDR3 in amino acids: CASSLEDRDGNEQFF. The CDR3 region has the DNA TGCGCCAGCAGCTTGGAGGACAGAGATGGGAATGAGCAGTTCTTC. The chain links TRBV5-1 to TRBJ2-1, with a tentative D call TRBD1 (6 bases). V was clipped by 0 bases and J by 7 bases, with 14 bases between them. The CDR3 totals 15 residues. Germline CDR1 reads SGHRS; CDR2 reads YFSETQ.

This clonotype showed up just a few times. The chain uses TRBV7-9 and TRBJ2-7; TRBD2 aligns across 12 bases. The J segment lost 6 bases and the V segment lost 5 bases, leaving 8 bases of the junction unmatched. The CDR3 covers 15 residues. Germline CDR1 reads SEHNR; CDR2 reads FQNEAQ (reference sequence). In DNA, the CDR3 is TGTGCCAGCAGCCCTAGCGGGAGGGCCGGTTTCGAGCAGTACGTC. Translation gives CASSPSGRAGFEQYV.

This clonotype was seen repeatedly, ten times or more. The CDR3 bases are TGTGCCAGCAGGGAGGCAGGTAGGGTGGACGAAGCTTTCTTT. The encoded protein is CASREAGRVDEAFF. J is TRBJ1-1 and V is TRBV12-3 or TRBV12-4; no clear D gene. The V and J ends lost 6 bases and 8 bases respectively, with 19 bases between them. CDR3 size: 14 residues.

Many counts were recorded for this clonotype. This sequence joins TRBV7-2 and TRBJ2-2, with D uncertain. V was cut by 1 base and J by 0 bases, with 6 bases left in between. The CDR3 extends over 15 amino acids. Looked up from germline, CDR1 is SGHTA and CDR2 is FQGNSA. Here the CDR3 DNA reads TGTGCCAGCAGCTTAGTCCTAGCGAACACCGGGGAGCTGTTTTTT. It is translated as CASSLVLANTGELFF.

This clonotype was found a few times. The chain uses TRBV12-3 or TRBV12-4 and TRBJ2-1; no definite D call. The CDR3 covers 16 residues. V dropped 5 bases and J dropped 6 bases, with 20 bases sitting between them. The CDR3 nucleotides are TGTGCCAGCAGTGGAGCTTCAGGTCCTTGGCGCAATGAGCAGTTCTTC. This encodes CASSGASGPWRNEQFF.

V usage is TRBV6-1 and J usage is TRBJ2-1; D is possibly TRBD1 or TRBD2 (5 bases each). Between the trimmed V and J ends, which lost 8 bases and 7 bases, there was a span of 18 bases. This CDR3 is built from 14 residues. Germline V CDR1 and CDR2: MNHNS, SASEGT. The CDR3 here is CASGGAVHWNEQFF. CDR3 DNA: TGTGCCAGCGGGGGAGCGGTTCATTGGAATGAGCAGTTCTTC.

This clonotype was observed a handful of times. The CDR3 protein is CASILSGSNEQFF. As DNA, the CDR3 is TGTGCCAGCATCCTTAGCGGGTCCAATGAGCAGTTCTTC. The chain carries TRBV7-9 and TRBJ2-1; 7 bases align to TRBD2. Per the germline V gene, CDR1 is SEHNR and CDR2 is FQNEAQ (reference sequence). The length of the CDR3 is 13 residues. V shed 7 bases, J shed 6 bases, and the junction held 6 bases outside the gene matches.

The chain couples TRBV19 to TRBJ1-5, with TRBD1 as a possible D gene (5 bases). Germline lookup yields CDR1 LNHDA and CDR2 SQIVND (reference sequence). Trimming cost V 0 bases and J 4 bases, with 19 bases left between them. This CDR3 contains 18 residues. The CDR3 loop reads CASSIDMFAGLPNQPQHF. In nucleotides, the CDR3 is TGTGCCAGTAGTATAGACATGTTCGCAGGGCTCCCTAATCAGCCCCAGCATTTT. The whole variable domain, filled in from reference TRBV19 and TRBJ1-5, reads DGGITQSPKYLFRKEGQNVTLSCEQNLNHDAMYWYRQDPGQGLRLIYYSQIVNDFQKGDIAEGYSVSREKKESFPLTVTSAQKNPTAFYLCASSIDMFAGLPNQPQHFGDGTRLSIL.

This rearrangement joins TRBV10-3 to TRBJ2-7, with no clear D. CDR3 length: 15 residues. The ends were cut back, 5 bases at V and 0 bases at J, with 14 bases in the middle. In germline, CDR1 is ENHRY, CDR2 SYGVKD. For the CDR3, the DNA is TGTGCCATCAGTTGGGCGCCGAGGAGCTCCTACGAGCAGTACGTC. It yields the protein CAISWAPRSSYEQYV.

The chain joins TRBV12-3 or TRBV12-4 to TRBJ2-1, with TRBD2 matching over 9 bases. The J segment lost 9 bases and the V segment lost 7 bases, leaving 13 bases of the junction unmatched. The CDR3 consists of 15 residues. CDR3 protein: CASTQPGLASFEQFF. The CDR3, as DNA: TGTGCCAGCACCCAACCGGGACTAGCCTCCTTTGAGCAGTTCTTC.

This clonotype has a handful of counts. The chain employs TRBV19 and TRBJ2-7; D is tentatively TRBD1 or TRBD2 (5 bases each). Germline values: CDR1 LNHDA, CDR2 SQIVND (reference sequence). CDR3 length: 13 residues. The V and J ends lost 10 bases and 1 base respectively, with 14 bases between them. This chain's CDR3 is CATRDPLSYEQYF. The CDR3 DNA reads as TGTGCCACTCGGGACCCTCTTTCCTACGAGCAGTACTTC.

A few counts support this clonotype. CDR3 region: CASSEVSWPQHF. The CDR3 DNA reads as TGTGCCAGCAGTGAGGTTTCATGGCCCCAGCATTTT. The J gene is TRBJ1-5, the V gene TRBV2; D call uncertain. Trimming took 3 bases from V and 9 from J, leaving 9 bases between them. The germline CDR1 and CDR2 sequences are SNHLY and FYNNEI. The CDR3 is made up of 12 amino acids.

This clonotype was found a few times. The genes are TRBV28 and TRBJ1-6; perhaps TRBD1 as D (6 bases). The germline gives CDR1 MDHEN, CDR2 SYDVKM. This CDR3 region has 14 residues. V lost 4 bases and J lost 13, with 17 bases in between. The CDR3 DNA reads TGTGCCAGCAGTTCCCCAGGCGGGGGGCGGCCCCTCCACTTT. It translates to CASSSPGGGRPLHF.

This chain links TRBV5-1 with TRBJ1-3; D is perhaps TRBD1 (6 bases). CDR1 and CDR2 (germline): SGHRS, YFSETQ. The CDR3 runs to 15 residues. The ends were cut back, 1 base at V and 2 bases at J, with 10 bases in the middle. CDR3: CASSLNGGPGNTIYF. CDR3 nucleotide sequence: TGCGCCAGCAGCTTGAACGGGGGCCCTGGAAACACCATATATTTT.

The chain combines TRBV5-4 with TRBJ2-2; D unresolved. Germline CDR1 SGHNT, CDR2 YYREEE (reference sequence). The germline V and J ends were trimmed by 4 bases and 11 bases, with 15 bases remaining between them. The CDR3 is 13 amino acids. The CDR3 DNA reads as TGTGCCAGCAGCCCCGAACCGGCCCGCGAGCTGTTTTTT. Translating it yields CASSPEPARELFF.

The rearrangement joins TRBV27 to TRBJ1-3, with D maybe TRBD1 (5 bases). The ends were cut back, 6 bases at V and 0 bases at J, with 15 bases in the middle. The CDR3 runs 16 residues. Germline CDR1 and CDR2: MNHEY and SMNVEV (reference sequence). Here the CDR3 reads CASRRDGPLSGNTIYF. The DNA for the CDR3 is TGTGCCAGCAGACGGGACGGACCCCTCTCTGGAAACACCATATATTTT.

The CDR3 coding sequence is TGTGCCAGCAAACTCCAGGGTCTTAGCACAGATACGCAGTATTTT. This sequence encodes CASKLQGLSTDTQYF. The chain carries TRBV12-3 or TRBV12-4 and TRBJ2-3; possibly TRBD1 for D (5 bases). The germline V and J ends were trimmed by 7 bases and 0 bases, with 14 bases remaining between them. The CDR3 spans 15 residues.